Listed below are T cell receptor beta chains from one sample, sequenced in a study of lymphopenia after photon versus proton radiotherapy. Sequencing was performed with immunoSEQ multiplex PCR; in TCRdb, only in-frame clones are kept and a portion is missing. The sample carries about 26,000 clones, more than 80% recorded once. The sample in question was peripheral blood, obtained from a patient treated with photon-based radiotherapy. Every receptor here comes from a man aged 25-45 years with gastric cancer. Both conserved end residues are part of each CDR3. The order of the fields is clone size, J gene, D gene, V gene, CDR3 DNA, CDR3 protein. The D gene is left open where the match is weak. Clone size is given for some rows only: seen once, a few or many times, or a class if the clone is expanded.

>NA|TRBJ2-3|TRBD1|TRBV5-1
TGCGCCAGCAGTGAGGGACAGGGCCGCACAGATACGCAGTATTTT
CASSEGQGRTDTQYF
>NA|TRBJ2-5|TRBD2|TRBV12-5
TGTGCTAGTAGATTGGCTAGCGGGTACCAAGAGACCCAGTACTTC
CASRLASGYQETQYF
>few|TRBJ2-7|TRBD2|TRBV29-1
TGCAGCGTCGGGACTAGCGGGATCGAAAAGCAGTACTTC
CSVGTSGIEKQYF
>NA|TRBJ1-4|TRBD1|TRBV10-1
TGCGCCAGCAGTGAGTCGGGACAGGGGGAAAAACTGTTTTTT
CASSESGQGEKLFF
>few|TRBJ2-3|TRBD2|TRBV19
TGTGCCAGTAGAAGGAAAGGGACTAGCTTCACAGATACGCAGTATTTT
CASRRKGTSFTDTQYF
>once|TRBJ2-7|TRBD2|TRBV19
TGTGCCAGTAGTCCCCAGGGACTAGCGGGAGCAATCTCCTACGAGCAGTACTTC
CASSPQGLAGAISYEQYF
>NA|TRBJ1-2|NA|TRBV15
TGTGCCACCAGCAGAGATAGGATTTGGGACACCTCTAACTATGGCTACACCTTC
CATSRDRIWDTSNYGYTF
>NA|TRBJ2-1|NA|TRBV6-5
TGTGCCAGCTCAAAAAGTTGGAGCTCCTACAATGAGCAGTTCTTC
CASSKSWSSYNEQFF
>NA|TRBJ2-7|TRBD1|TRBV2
TGTGCCAGCAGTCAAGGACAGGGGGCCACCTACGAGCAGTACTTC
CASSQGQGATYEQYF
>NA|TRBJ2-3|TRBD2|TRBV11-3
TGTGCCAGCAGCTTCGGGACTAGCGTTACTAGCACAGATACGCAGTATTTT
CASSFGTSVTSTDTQYF
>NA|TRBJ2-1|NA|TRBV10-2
TGCGCCAGCGCAGTCGGCTCCTACAATGAGCAGTTCTTC
CASAVGSYNEQFF
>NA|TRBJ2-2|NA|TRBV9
TGTGCCAGCAGCCCTAAATTAAGGGCCGGGGAGCTGTTTTTT
CASSPKLRAGELFF
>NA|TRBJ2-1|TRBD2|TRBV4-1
TGCGCCAGCAGCCAAGCGGGACTAGCGGGAGCTTTCTACAATGAGCAGTTCTTC
CASSQAGLAGAFYNEQFF
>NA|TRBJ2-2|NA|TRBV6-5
TGTGCCAGCAGTTACATCCCCGGGGAGCTGTTTTTT
CASSYIPGELFF
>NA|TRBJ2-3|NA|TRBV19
TGTGCCAGTAGTACCGGACCGGGGGATACGCAGTATTTT
CASSTGPGDTQYF
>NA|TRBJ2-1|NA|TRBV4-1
TGCGCCAGCAGCCAAGATCGGGCTAGCGAGCGCAATGAGCAGTTCTTC
CASSQDRASERNEQFF
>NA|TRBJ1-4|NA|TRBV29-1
TGCAGCGTACAGCGTCCTAATGAAAAACTGTTTTTT
CSVQRPNEKLFF
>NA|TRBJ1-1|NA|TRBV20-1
TGCAGTGCTTCCAGGGACACTGAAGCTTTCTTT
CSASRDTEAFF
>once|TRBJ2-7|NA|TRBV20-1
TGCAGTGCAAAGGTGGGCTACGAGCAGTACTTC
CSAKVGYEQYF
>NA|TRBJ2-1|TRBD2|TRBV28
TGTGCCAGCAGTTTGCGGGAGATGGGCTATGAGCAGTTCTTC
CASSLREMGYEQFF
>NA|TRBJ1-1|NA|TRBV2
TGTGCCAGCAGGACTACAGGGATTAACACTGAAGCTTTCTTT
CASRTTGINTEAFF
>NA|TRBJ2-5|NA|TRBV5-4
TGTGCCAGCAGCTGGAACACGGGACTTCAAGAGACCCAGTACTTC
CASSWNTGLQETQYF
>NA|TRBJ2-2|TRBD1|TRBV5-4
TGTGCCAGCAGCCGGGACAGAGCGAACACCGGGGAGCTGTTTTTT
CASSRDRANTGELFF
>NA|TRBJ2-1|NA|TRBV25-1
TGTGCCAGCAGGGGGGCCGGGATAGGTGAGCAGTTCTTC
CASRGAGIGEQFF
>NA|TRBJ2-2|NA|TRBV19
TGTGCCAGTAGTATAGATGGGGGGCTGGTAACCGGGGAGCTGTTTTTT
CASSIDGGLVTGELFF
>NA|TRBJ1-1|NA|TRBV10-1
TGCGCCAGCAGTGCGGGGAGGTCGGTTCGGACTGAAGCTTTCTTT
CASSAGRSVRTEAFF
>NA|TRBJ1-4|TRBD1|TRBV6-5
TGTGCCAGCAGAAGGACAGGGGGGTATGAAAAACTGTTTTTT
CASRRTGGYEKLFF
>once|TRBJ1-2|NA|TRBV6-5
TGTGCCAGCAGGACCTTACTTAACTATGGCTACACCTTC
CASRTLLNYGYTF
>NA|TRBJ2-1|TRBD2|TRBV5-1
TGCGCCAGCAGCCCGACTAGCGGGGGGATCACAATCGAGCAGTTCTTC
CASSPTSGGITIEQFF
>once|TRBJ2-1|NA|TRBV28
TGTGCCAGCAGTTTTGTACAGGGAACGAATGAGCAGTTCTTC
CASSFVQGTNEQFF
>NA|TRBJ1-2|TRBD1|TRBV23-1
TGCGCCAGCAGTCAATCGGGGGACAGGGAGATTGGCTACACCTTC
CASSQSGDREIGYTF
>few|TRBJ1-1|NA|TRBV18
TGTGCCAGCTCACCACGGGGACACAACACTGAAGCTTTCTTT
CASSPRGHNTEAFF
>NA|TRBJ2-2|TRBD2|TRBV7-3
TGTGCCAGCAGCCTACGACCGGGACCGGGGGGATCCGGGGAGCTGTTTTTT
CASSLRPGPGGSGELFF
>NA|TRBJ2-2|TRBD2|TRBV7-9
TGTGCCAGCAGCTACCCGGGGGTAGCGGGGTCCACCGGGGAGCTGTTTTTT
CASSYPGVAGSTGELFF
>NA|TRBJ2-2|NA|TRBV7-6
TGTGCCAGCAGCTTAGATTTTCCTAGAAGGAACACCGGGGAGCTGTTTTTT
CASSLDFPRRNTGELFF
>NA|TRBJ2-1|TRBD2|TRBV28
TGTGCCAGCAGCCGGACTAGCGGGACTCTTTACAAGCAGTTCTTC
CASSRTSGTLYKQFF
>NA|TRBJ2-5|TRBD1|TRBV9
TGTGCCAGCGGGGGGACAGGGGACTACTTCCAAGAGACCCAGTACTTC
CASGGTGDYFQETQYF
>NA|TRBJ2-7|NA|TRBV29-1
TGCAGCGTTGGTGGGGCACAGGAAAGCGAGCAGTACTTC
CSVGGAQESEQYF
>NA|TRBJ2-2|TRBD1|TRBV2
TGTGCCAGCAGTGTGGAAGGGGGCGAGTTAGGGGAGCTGTTTTTT
CASSVEGGELGELFF
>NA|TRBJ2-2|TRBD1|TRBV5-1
TGCGCCAGCAGCTTGGACCCGGACAGGGGGCACACCGGGGAGCTGTTTTTT
CASSLDPDRGHTGELFF
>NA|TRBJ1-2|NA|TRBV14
TGTGCCAGCAGCCAAGAACTTGACAGGAACTATGGCTACACCTTC
CASSQELDRNYGYTF
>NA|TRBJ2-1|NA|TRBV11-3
TGTGCCAGCAGCTCAGGAGGGACCGGCCACAGCTCCTACAATGAGCAGTTCTTC
CASSSGGTGHSSYNEQFF
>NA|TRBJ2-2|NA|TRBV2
TGTGCCAGCATTAAGACGGGGGCAAACACCGGGGAGCTGTTTTTT
CASIKTGANTGELFF
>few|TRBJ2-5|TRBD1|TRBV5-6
TGTGCCAGCAGCTTGTCGGGACAGGGGCACCAAGAGACCCAGTACTTC
CASSLSGQGHQETQYF
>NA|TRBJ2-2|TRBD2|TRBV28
TGTGCCACCACCGTGGGTGGGCTAGCGGGGAACACCGGGGAGCTGTTTTTT
CATTVGGLAGNTGELFF
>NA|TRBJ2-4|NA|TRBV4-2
TGTGCCAGCAGCCAAGAAACAGGGAGCAAAAACATTCAGTACTTC
CASSQETGSKNIQYF
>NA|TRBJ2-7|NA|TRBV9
TGTGCCAGCAGCTCCCGACGACCGAACTACGAGCAGTACTTC
CASSSRRPNYEQYF
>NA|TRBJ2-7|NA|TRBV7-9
TGCGCCAGCAGCCCGGAGGGGACAGTTTACTACGAGCAGTACTTC
CASSPEGTVYYEQYF
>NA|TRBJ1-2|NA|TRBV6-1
TGTGCCAGCAGTGAACCACGCCCCGATGGCTACACCTTC
CASSEPRPDGYTF
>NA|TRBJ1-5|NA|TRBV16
TGTGCCAGCAGCCAATCAGCGGATAGCAATCAGCCCCAGCATTTT
CASSQSADSNQPQHF
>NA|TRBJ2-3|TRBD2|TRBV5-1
TGCGCCAGCAGCTTGGGACTAGCGAGCGATACGCAGTATTTT
CASSLGLASDTQYF
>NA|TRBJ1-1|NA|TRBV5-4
TGTGCCAGCAGCCAGGGACGACAAACAAACTTTCTCGAAGCTTTCTTT
CASSQGRQTNFLEAFF
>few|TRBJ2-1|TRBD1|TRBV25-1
TGTGCCAGCAGTGTCTTACCCAGACAGGGCCATGACAACAATGAGCAGTTCTTC
CASSVLPRQGHDNNEQFF
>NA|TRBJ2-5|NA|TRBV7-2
TGTGCCAGCAGCTTAGTGTACGAGACCCAGTACTTC
CASSLVYETQYF
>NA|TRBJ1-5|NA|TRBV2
TGTGCCAGCAGTGGGGGGGGATATGGCAATCAGCCCCAGCATTTT
CASSGGGYGNQPQHF
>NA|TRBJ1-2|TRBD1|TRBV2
TGTGCCAGCAGACTGACAGGGGGTAACTATGGCTACACCTTC
CASRLTGGNYGYTF
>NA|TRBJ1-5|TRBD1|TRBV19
TGTGCCAGTAGTTTTCGAGGACAGGCGAATCAGCCCCAGCATTTT
CASSFRGQANQPQHF
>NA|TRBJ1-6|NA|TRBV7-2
TGTGCCAGCAGCTCCACCGGACTTCATAATTCACCCCTCCACTTT
CASSSTGLHNSPLHF
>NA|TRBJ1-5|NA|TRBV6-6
TGTGCCAGCAGTTATTCCAGGGACGCGTACGCCCAGCATTTT
CASSYSRDAYAQHF